The 13 T cell receptor beta chains presented below share a single source sample, sequenced in a study of T cell responses to AZD1222 COVID-19 vaccine. The repertoire was sequenced with immunoSEQ multiplex PCR; TCRdb's copy has only in-frame clones and lacks some. The table lists tens of thousands of clones, over 60% of them singletons. The sequencing used peripheral blood, collected on day 0 of AZD1222 vaccination. The receptors originated from an adult in good health.

This clone was seen once. The V gene is TRBV29-1, the J gene TRBJ2-3; D unclear. This CDR3 spans 14 amino acids. V shed 3 bases and J shed 1 base, with 11 bases lying between them. Germline values: CDR1 SQVTM, CDR2 ANQGSEA. CDR3 DNA: TGCAGCGTTGATGTTCCTCAGGGCACAGATACGCAGTATTTT. Its protein product is CSVDVPQGTDTQYF.

The J gene is TRBJ1-6, the V gene TRBV5-1; maybe TRBD1 (5 bases). The germline CDR1 and CDR2 sequences are SGHRS and YFSETQ. V lost 4 bases to trimming and J lost 3 bases, with 23 bases between them. The CDR3 spans 19 residues. This chain's CDR3 is CASSRGTDSQGFYNSPLHF. The CDR3 DNA follows: TGCGCCAGCAGCCGGGGGACTGACAGCCAGGGATTCTATAATTCACCCCTCCACTTT.

This clone was found a few times. This chain links TRBV2 with TRBJ2-3; 7 positions agree with TRBD2. Germline-derived CDR1 and CDR2 are SNHLY and FYNNEI. J was trimmed by 10 bases and V by 3 bases; bases with no gene match: 7. The CDR3 spans 13 residues. The CDR3 is CASSDQRGGPQYF. The DNA for the CDR3 is TGTGCCAGCAGTGACCAGCGGGGCGGGCCGCAGTATTTT.

This clone was detected a few times. J is TRBJ2-1 and V is TRBV23-1; D unclear. TRBV23-1 is an ORF, with its function uncertain. The CDR3 has 18 residues. Trimming took 2 bases from V and 0 from J, leaving 17 bases between them. CDR3 bases: TGCGCCAGCAGTCAAATGAGCAAGACGGTGAGCTCCTACAATGAGCAGTTCTTC. Translated: CASSQMSKTVSSYNEQFF.

This clone is a singleton in its sample. The chain is built from TRBV13 and TRBJ2-3, with TRBD1 as a possible D gene (6 bases). This CDR3 has 15 amino acids. The germline gives CDR1 PRHDT, CDR2 FYEKMQ (reference sequence). The ends were cut back, 2 bases at V and 6 bases at J, with 15 bases in the middle. DNA for the CDR3: TGTGCCAGCAGCTTATCGGCAGGGGTGGGCGATACGCAGTATTTT. This translates into CASSLSAGVGDTQYF.

The rearrangement joins TRBV12-3 or TRBV12-4 to TRBJ1-2, with D unresolved. CDR3 length equals 11 residues. The V end was cut by 3 bases, the J end by 8 bases, with 7 bases between. The DNA of the CDR3 is TGTGCCAGCAGTTTGTCTGAGGGCTACACCTTC. Translating it yields CASSLSEGYTF.

V usage is TRBV5-1 and J usage is TRBJ2-5; D assignment may be TRBD1 or TRBD2 (5 bases each). Germline V gives CDR1 SGHRS, CDR2 YFSETQ. CDR3 length: 15 residues. The V end was cut by 6 bases, the J end by 5 bases, with 20 bases between. Here the CDR3 DNA reads TGCGCCAGCAAGATCGGGGCAGGGCCCCGGGAGACCCAGTACTTC. It encodes CASKIGAGPRETQYF.

The chain couples TRBV5-1 to TRBJ1-1, with D unresolved. Per germline, CDR1 SGHRS and CDR2 YFSETQ. The CDR3 is 13 residues long. Between the trimmed V and J ends, which lost 1 base and 6 bases, there was a span of 10 bases. CDR3 sequence: CASSLTRSPEAFF. In nucleotides, the CDR3 is TGCGCCAGCAGCTTGACGCGATCCCCTGAAGCTTTCTTT.

This chain links TRBV4-3 with TRBJ1-2; 10 positions match TRBD1. Germline V gene lookup returns CDR1 LGHNA and CDR2 YSLEER. Germline trimming cut 1 base from V and 5 bases from J; bases unmatched to any gene: 13. The CDR3 is made up of 18 amino acids. The CDR3 DNA is TGCGCCAGCAGCCAAGCCGGGACAGGGGCCCTATCCTTATATGGCTACACCTTC. It is translated as CASSQAGTGALSLYGYTF.

This chain uses TRBV10-3 with TRBJ2-7, with D perhaps being TRBD1 or TRBD2 (5 bases each). CDR3 length equals 13 residues. V was cut by 7 bases and J by 2 bases, with 12 bases left in between. Looked up from germline, CDR1 is ENHRY and CDR2 is SYGVKD. CDR3 DNA: TGTGCCATCAATACGGGGCAGACCTACGAGCAGTACTTC. Residues: CAINTGQTYEQYF.

The CDR3 coding sequence is TGTGCCAGCACCCCAGGGGGACAGGGAGTCTACGGCTACACCTTC. Its translation is CASTPGGQGVYGYTF. J is TRBJ1-2 and V is TRBV6-5, with 9 bases that match TRBD1. The V gene's germline CDR1 is MNHEY and CDR2 SVGAGI. The CDR3 has 15 amino acids. V trimming: 7 bases; J trimming: 8 bases; junction bases outside the gene matches: 14.

This rearrangement joins TRBV2 to TRBJ2-3, with 9 bases aligning to TRBD1. After removal of 9 bases from V and 1 base from J, the junction contained 14 bases not matched to a gene. The CDR3 totals 17 residues. Germline-derived CDR1 and CDR2 are SNHLY and FYNNEI. The CDR3 nucleotides read TGTGCCAGTAGAACAGCACAGGGGGCTCTCGGCACAGATACGCAGTATTTT. Translated: CASRTAQGALGTDTQYF.

The CDR3 region is CASSLTSGYNEQFF. CDR3 in DNA: TGTGCCAGCAGCCTGACTAGCGGATACAATGAGCAGTTCTTC. The rearrangement links TRBV7-9 to TRBJ2-1; 9 bases agree with TRBD2. Germline V gene data show CDR1 as SEHNR and CDR2 as FQNEAQ (reference sequence). V was pared by 5 bases and J by 4 bases, with 3 bases of the junction left unmatched. This CDR3 has 14 amino acids.